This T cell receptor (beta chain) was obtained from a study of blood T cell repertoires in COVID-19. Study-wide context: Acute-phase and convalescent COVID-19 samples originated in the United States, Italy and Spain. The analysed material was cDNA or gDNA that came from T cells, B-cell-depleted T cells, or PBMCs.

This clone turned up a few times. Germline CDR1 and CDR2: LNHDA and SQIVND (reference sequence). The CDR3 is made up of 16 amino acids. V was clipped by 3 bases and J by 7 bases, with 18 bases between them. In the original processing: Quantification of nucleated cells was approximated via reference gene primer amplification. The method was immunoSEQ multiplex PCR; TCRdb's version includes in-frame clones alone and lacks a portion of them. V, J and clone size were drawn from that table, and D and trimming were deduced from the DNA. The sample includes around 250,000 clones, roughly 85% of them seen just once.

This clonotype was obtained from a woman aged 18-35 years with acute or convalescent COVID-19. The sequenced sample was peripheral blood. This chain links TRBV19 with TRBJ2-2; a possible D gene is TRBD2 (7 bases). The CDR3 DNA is TGTGCCAGTAGTATCACGGGGGGCCTTGGGATCGGGGAGCTGTTTTTT. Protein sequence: CASSITGGLGIGELFF.